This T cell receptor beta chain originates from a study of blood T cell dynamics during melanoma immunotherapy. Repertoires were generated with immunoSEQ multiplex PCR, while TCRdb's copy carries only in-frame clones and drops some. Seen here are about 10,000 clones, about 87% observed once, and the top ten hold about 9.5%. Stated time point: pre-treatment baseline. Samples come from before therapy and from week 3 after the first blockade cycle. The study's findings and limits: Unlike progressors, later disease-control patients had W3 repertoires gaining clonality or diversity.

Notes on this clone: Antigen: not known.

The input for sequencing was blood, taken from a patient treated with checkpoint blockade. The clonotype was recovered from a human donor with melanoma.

The CDR3 protein is CASSEGSAGAGNTIYF. In nucleotides, the CDR3 is TGTGCCAGCAGTGAGGGGTCCGCAGGTGCCGGAAACACCATATATTTT. The chain carries TRBV6-1 and TRBJ1-3; D gene unclear. The CDR3 covers 16 residues. Trimming cost V 3 bases and J 4 bases, with 16 bases left between them. Per the germline V gene, CDR1 is MNHNS and CDR2 is SASEGT.